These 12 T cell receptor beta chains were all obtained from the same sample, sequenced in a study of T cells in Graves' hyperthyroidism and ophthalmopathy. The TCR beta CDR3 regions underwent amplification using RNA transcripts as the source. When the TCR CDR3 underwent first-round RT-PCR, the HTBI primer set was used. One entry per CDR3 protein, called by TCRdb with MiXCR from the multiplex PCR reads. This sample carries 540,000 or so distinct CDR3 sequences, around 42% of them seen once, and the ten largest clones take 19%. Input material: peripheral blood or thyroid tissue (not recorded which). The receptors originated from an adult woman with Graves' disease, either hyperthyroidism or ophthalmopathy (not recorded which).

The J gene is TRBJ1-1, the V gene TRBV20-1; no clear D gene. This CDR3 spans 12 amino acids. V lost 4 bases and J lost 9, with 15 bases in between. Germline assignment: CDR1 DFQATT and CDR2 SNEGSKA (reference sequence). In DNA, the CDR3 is TGCAGTGCTATTTCCGGGAGCCAAAAAGCTTTCTTT. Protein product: CSAISGSQKAFF.

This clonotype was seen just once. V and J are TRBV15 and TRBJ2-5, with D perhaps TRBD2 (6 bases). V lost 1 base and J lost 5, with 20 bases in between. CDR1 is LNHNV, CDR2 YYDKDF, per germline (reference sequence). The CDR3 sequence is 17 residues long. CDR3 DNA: TGTGCCACCAGCAGAGCTTTAGGAGCGGGTATAGACGAGACCCAGTACTTC. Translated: CATSRALGAGIDETQYF.

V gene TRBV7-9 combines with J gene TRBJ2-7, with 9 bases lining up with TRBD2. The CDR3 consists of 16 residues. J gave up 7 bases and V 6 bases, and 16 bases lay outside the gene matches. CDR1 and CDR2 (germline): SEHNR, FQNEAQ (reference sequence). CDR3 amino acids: CASSGTGTSRTGEQYF. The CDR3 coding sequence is TGTGCCAGCAGTGGTACCGGGACTAGCAGAACCGGGGAGCAGTACTTC. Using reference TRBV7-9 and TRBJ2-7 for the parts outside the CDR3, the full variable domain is DTGVSQNPRHKITKRGQNVTFRCDPISEHNRLYWYRQTLGQGPEFLTYFQNEAQLEKSRLLSDRFSAERPKGSFSTLEIQRTEQGDSAMYLCASSGTGTSRTGEQYFGPGTRLTVT.

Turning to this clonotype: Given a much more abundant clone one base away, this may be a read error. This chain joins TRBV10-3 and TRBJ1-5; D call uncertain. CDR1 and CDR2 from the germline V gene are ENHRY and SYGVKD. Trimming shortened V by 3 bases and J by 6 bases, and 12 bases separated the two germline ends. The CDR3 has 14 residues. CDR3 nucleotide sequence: TGTGCCATCAGTGAAAAGTCCGATCTTCAGCCCCAGCATTTT. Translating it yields CAISEKSDLQPQHF.

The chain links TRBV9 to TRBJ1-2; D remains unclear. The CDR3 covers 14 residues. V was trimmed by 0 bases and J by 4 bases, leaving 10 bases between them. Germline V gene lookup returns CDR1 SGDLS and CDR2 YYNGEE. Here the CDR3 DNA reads TGTGCCAGCAGCGTAGATCAGCTTAGCTATGGCTACACCTTC. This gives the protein CASSVDQLSYGYTF. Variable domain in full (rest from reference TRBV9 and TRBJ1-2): DSGVTQTPKHLITATGQRVTLRCSPRSGDLSVYWYQQSLDQGLQFLIQYYNGEERAKGNILERFSAQQFPDLHSELNLSSLELGDSALYFCASSVDQLSYGYTFGSGTRLTVV.

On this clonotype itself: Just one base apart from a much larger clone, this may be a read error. The CDR3 loop reads CASHRDGNTIYF. In nucleotides, the CDR3 is TGTGCCAGCCACAGGGATGGAAACACCATATATTTT. The chain carries TRBV28 and TRBJ1-3; the D gene is possibly TRBD1 (6 bases). From germline, CDR1 is MDHEN and CDR2 SYDVKM. V was cut by 8 bases and J by 3 bases, with 8 bases left in between. This CDR3 comprises 12 residues.

In DNA form, the CDR3 reads TGCAGTGCTAGAGCCGGGACTAGCTCTGGAAACACCATATATTTT. Translated, it gives CSARAGTSSGNTIYF. The V gene is TRBV20-1, the J gene TRBJ1-3; tentatively, D is TRBD1 (5 bases). This CDR3 contains 15 residues. The germline V gene encodes CDR1 DFQATT and CDR2 SNEGSKA (reference sequence). The ends were cut back, 1 base at V and 0 bases at J, with 10 bases in the middle.

Written as DNA, the CDR3 is TGTGCCAGCAGCCTCACAGGGCGGGGGAACACCGGGGAGCTGTTTTTT. This encodes CASSLTGRGNTGELFF. The chain carries TRBV6-4 and TRBJ2-2; D may correspond to TRBD1 or TRBD2 (6 bases each). V was shortened by 6 bases and J by 1 base, with 15 bases between the two germline ends. CDR1 MRHNA and CDR2 SNTAGT come from the germline V gene. The CDR3 sequence is 16 residues long.

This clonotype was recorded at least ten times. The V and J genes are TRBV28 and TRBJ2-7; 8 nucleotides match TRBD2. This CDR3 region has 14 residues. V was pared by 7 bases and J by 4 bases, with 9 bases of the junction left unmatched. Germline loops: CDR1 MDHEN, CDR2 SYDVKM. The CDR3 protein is CASTPGGWLYEQYF. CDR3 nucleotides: TGTGCCAGCACCCCGGGAGGGTGGTTGTACGAGCAGTACTTC.

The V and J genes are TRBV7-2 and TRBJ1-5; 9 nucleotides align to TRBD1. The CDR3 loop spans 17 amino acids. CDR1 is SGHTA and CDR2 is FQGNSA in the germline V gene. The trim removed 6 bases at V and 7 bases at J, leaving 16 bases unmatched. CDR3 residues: CASSAGHPDRGGQPQHF. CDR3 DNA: TGTGCCAGCAGTGCTGGACACCCGGACAGGGGAGGACAGCCCCAGCATTTT. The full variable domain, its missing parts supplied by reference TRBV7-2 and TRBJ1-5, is GAGVSQSPSNKVTEKGKDVELRCDPISGHTALYWYRQSLGQGLEFLIYFQGNSAPDKSGLPSDRFSAERTGGSVSTLTIQRTQQEDSAVYLCASSAGHPDRGGQPQHFGDGTRLSIL.

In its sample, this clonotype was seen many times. The CDR3 protein is CAVGDYGYTF. CDR3 DNA sequence: TGTGCCGTAGGGGACTATGGCTACACCTTC. This rearrangement joins TRBV6-6 to TRBJ1-2; weak D call: TRBD1 (5 bases). Between the trimmed V and J ends, which lost 11 bases and 3 bases, there was a span of 7 bases. The CDR3 runs 10 residues. CDR1 is MNHNY, CDR2 SVGAGI, per germline (reference sequence).

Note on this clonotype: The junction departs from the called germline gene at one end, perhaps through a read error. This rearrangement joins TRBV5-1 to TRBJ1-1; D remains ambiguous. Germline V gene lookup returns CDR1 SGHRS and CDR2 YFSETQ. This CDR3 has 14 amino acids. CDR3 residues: CASSQRTVNTEALF. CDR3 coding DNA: TGCGCCAGCAGCCAGAGGACGGTAAACACTGAAGCTCTCTTT.